Listed below are T cell receptor beta chains from one sample, sequenced in a study of T cell responses to AZD1222 COVID-19 vaccine. Assay: immunoSEQ multiplex PCR; the TCRdb copy retains only in-frame clones and omits some. This repertoire shows under 70,000 clones, over 70% found once; its top ten account for roughly 5.1%. This specimen consisted of peripheral blood, obtained 28 days after the second AZD1222 dose. Receptors were obtained from an adult who received the AZD1222 COVID-19 vaccine. CDR3s include the opening cysteine and the closing phenylalanine or tryptophan. The order of the fields is CDR3 length, D gene, J gene, V gene, clone size, CDR3 DNA, CDR3 protein. A D gene is named only where the DNA matches it firmly. Not every row has a clone size; where given, it reads once, few, many or a size class.

12	.	TRBJ1-1	TRBV6-5	.	TGTGCCAGCAGTAGAAGTTACACTGAAGCTTTCTTT	CASSRSYTEAFF
13	.	TRBJ1-2	TRBV2	.	TGTGCCAGCAGTAGACATTGGGACTATGGCTACACCTTC	CASSRHWDYGYTF
17	.	TRBJ2-2	TRBV5-1	.	TGCGCCAGCAGCCCCGATGCAGGGGCCGGCGCCACCGGGGAGCTGTTTTTT	CASSPDAGAGATGELFF
16	.	TRBJ2-1	TRBV11-2	.	TGTGCCAGCAGCTTAGATATACGAAGCTCCTACAATGAGCAGTTCTTC	CASSLDIRSSYNEQFF
11	.	TRBJ2-1	TRBV6-5	.	TGTGCCAGCAGCCGTAGCAATGAGCAGTTCTTC	CASSRSNEQFF
16	.	TRBJ1-2	TRBV7-9	.	TGTGCCAGCAGCTTAGAGGGCACAGGGTCCAACTATGGCTACACCTTC	CASSLEGTGSNYGYTF
14	.	TRBJ2-7	TRBV19	.	TGTGCCAGTAGTATTGGCGGGGTGGACTACGAGCAGTACTTC	CASSIGGVDYEQYF
14	.	TRBJ2-6	TRBV21-1	.	TGTGCCAGCAGCTTACTAGGGGGGGCCAACGTCCTGACTTTC	CASSLLGGANVLTF
15	TRBD1	TRBJ1-4	TRBV19	.	TGTGCCAGCCGCACGAACGAGGGGGCGGGGGAAAAACTGTTTTTT	CASRTNEGAGEKLFF
15	.	TRBJ2-1	TRBV7-3	.	TGTGCCAGCAGCTTAACTAGCGGCAATTACAATGAGCAGTTCTTC	CASSLTSGNYNEQFF
16	.	TRBJ1-2	TRBV24-1	.	TGTGCCACCAGTGATGACGACAAAGGGGTTGGCTATGGCTACACCTTC	CATSDDDKGVGYGYTF
13	TRBD1	TRBJ1-2	TRBV7-2	few	TGTGCCAGCAGCGCCACAGGGGACTATGGCTACACCTTC	CASSATGDYGYTF
15	.	TRBJ1-5	TRBV19	.	TGTGCCAGTAGTACGACAGGACATAGCAATCAGCCCCAGCATTTT	CASSTTGHSNQPQHF
12	.	TRBJ1-6	TRBV10-3	.	TGTGCCATCAGGGGGACGGCTTCACCCCTCCACTTT	CAIRGTASPLHF
16	TRBD1	TRBJ1-1	TRBV5-1	.	TGCGCCAGCAGCTTAGCTACAGGGGACGCCGGGCCTGAAGCTTTCTTT	CASSLATGDAGPEAFF
15	.	TRBJ2-7	TRBV7-3	.	TGTGCCAGCAGCAAAAAGGGGGGAGATGAGTACGAGCAGTACTTC	CASSKKGGDEYEQYF
14	.	TRBJ2-6	TRBV14	.	TGTGCCAGCAGCCGGATATCTGGGGCCAACGTCCTGACTTTC	CASSRISGANVLTF
12	.	TRBJ1-2	TRBV29-1	.	TGCAGCGTTGAAAGTCAGTATTATGGCTACACCTTC	CSVESQYYGYTF
15	.	TRBJ1-1	TRBV10-2	.	TGCGCCAGCAAAACCCTCACCAGCATGAACACTGAAGCTTTCTTT	CASKTLTSMNTEAFF
16	TRBD2	TRBJ2-3	TRBV7-9	.	TGTGCCAGCGGGTCTCTCTTGCGGGGGGTGGTGAGTACGCAGTATTTT	CASGSLLRGVVSTQYF
15	.	TRBJ2-1	TRBV5-1	.	TGCGCCAGCAGCTTGATAGCACAGTCCTACAATGAGCAGTTCTTC	CASSLIAQSYNEQFF
15	.	TRBJ2-2	TRBV6-2/TRBV6-3	few	TGTGCCAGCAGTTACGGGGGCCCCGGCACCGGGGAGCTGTTTTTT	CASSYGGPGTGELFF
14	.	TRBJ1-2	TRBV27	.	TGTGCCAGCAGTTTCAGGGGCCGGAGCTATGGCTACACCTTC	CASSFRGRSYGYTF
15	TRBD1	TRBJ1-2	TRBV3-1/TRBV3-2	once	TGTGCCAGCAGCCCCCGGAGGGGGCGAGCTGATGGCTACACCTTC	CASSPRRGRADGYTF
15	.	TRBJ1-3	TRBV15	.	TGTGCCACCAGCAGAGCCGGCGTCTCTGGAAACACCATATATTTT	CATSRAGVSGNTIYF
14	TRBD1	TRBJ1-2	TRBV7-2	.	TGTGCCAGCAGTCACCAGGGACAGGGCTATGGCTACACCTTC	CASSHQGQGYGYTF
12	.	TRBJ1-2	TRBV28	.	TGTGCCAGCAGTTCTACGACCTATGGCTACACCTTC	CASSSTTYGYTF
19	TRBD1	TRBJ1-5	TRBV28	.	TGTGCCAGCAGTCCCGAGAGCCCGACAGGGCTCGTTGGCAATCAGCCCCAGCATTTT	CASSPESPTGLVGNQPQHF
12	.	TRBJ1-2	TRBV28	.	TGTGCCAGCGGATCCTGGGGGCATGGCTACACCTTC	CASGSWGHGYTF
13	.	TRBJ1-4	TRBV6-1	.	TGTGCCAGCAGTGACAGACCAAGGGGAAAACTGTTTTTT	CASSDRPRGKLFF
14	.	TRBJ1-2	TRBV2	once	TGTGCCAGCAGGGAGGAGGGTGGAGGCTATGGCTACACCTTC	CASREEGGGYGYTF
12	.	TRBJ1-1	TRBV7-9	.	TGTGCCAGCAGCTTAGTAGTTACTGAAGCTTTCTTT	CASSLVVTEAFF
13	TRBD1	TRBJ1-3	TRBV6-5	few	TGTGCCAGCCGTCCCGGGACAGTAAACACCATATATTTT	CASRPGTVNTIYF
12	.	TRBJ1-2	TRBV6-6	.	TGTGCCAGCACTGTAGGAACGGATGGCTACACCTTC	CASTVGTDGYTF
15	TRBD2	TRBJ2-3	TRBV11-2	.	TGTGCCAGCAGCTCGTATAGCGGGACAACAGATACGCAGTATTTT	CASSSYSGTTDTQYF
15	.	TRBJ2-7	TRBV13	.	TGTGCCAGCAGCTTATTGGGACAGTTGCGGGGAGAGCAGTACTTC	CASSLLGQLRGEQYF